Sequencing of this T cell receptor (beta chain) was carried out in a study of blood T cell repertoires in COVID-19. In germline, CDR1 is ENHRY, CDR2 SYGVKD. Trimming pared 3 bases from V and 5 bases from J, leaving 16 bases between. The CDR3 has 15 amino acids. Profiled with immunoSEQ multiplex PCR; TCRdb holds only in-frame clones, not every one. The sample records 150,000 to 200,000 clones, roughly 80% being singletons. Recovered status applied to Cohort 3 donors who had two consecutive negative PCRs. It also applied to those with clearance or with symptom resolution. Sequenced material: PBMCs or T cells enriched from blood (not recorded which). The chain joins TRBV10-3 to TRBJ2-5; TRBD1 is a possible D gene (6 bases). The sequence came from a man aged 40-49 years who had recovered from COVID-19. CDR3 in amino acids: CAISDPGTTTETQYF. The DNA of the CDR3 is TGTGCCATCAGTGATCCCGGGACAACTACGGAGACCCAGTACTTC.